This T cell receptor beta chain comes out of a study of shared clonotypes between healthy human individuals. Only in-frame clones appear in the TCRdb table, and some are missing; sequencing was by immunoSEQ multiplex PCR. Seen here are about 590,000 clones, around 95% observed once, and the top ten hold 0.09% to 0.13%. The CDR3 loop spans 15 amino acids. V was trimmed by 1 base and J by 5 bases, leaving 11 bases between them. The germline V gene encodes CDR1 SGHAT and CDR2 FQNNGV. CD8 cells regarded as naive lacked CD45RO, were positively chosen for CCR7, and omitted terminally differentiated effector memory CD45RA+ cells. Every donor was a Caucasian adult from Nashville, Tennessee.

This rearrangement joins TRBV11-2 to TRBJ2-2; D possibly corresponds to TRBD1 (6 bases). Sequencing used naive CD8+ T cells sorted from blood. The sequence was collected from a young woman in good health. CDR3 in amino acids: CASSLAGQITGELFF. Written as DNA, the CDR3 is TGTGCCAGCAGCTTAGCTGGACAGATTACCGGGGAGCTGTTTTTT.